One and the same sample provided the 23 T cell receptor beta chains below, sequenced in a study of T cells after yellow fever vaccination. Each CDR3 protein is one row after TCRdb ran MiXCR on the 5' RACE reads. The sample records 150,000 to 200,000 distinct CDR3 sequences, approximately 11% being singletons. This specimen was CD8+ T cells sorted from PBMCs, taken 15 days after the yellow fever booster vaccination. These receptors all come from a man aged 18-30 years who received the YFV17D yellow fever vaccine.

This clonotype has at least ten counts. The CDR3 bases are TGTGCCAGCAGCGACGGACTAGCGGTCCACAATGAGCAGTTCTTC. Its protein product is CASSDGLAVHNEQFF. The chain couples TRBV11-2 to TRBJ2-1, with 10 bases fitting TRBD2. This CDR3 region has 15 residues. Germline V gene data show CDR1 as SGHAT and CDR2 as FQNNGV. J was trimmed by 5 bases and V by 5 bases; bases with no gene match: 6.

V gene TRBV9 combines with J gene TRBJ2-2; the D is unclear. Trimming left V 0 bases short and J 1 base short, with 7 bases between. The CDR3 sequence is 15 residues long. Per the germline V gene, CDR1 is SGDLS and CDR2 is YYNGEE. The CDR3 sequence: CASSVGRMNTGELFF. The CDR3 nucleotides read TGTGCCAGCAGCGTAGGAAGGATGAACACCGGGGAGCTGTTTTTT. Full variable domain (outside the CDR3, taken from reference TRBV9 and TRBJ2-2): DSGVTQTPKHLITATGQRVTLRCSPRSGDLSVYWYQQSLDQGLQFLIQYYNGEERAKGNILERFSAQQFPDLHSELNLSSLELGDSALYFCASSVGRMNTGELFFGEGSRLTVL.

This clonotype occurred many times. The chain employs TRBV12-3 or TRBV12-4 and TRBJ2-1; 9 bases line up with TRBD2. The CDR3 is made up of 14 amino acids. V gave up 6 bases and J gave up 9 bases; unmatched junction bases: 9. The CDR3 DNA reads as TGTGCCAGCAGCCCCACGCGGGGGGGCCTTGAGCAGTTCTTC. It is translated as CASSPTRGGLEQFF.

The chain links TRBV12-3 or TRBV12-4 to TRBJ2-1, with TRBD2 as a possible D gene (6 bases). With 6 bases removed from V and 0 bases from J, the gap between germline ends came to 12 bases. The CDR3 totals 15 residues. The CDR3: CASRLAGSSYNEQFF. The CDR3 nucleotides are TGTGCCAGCAGATTGGCGGGGAGCTCCTACAATGAGCAGTTCTTC.

The chain recombines TRBV6-2 or TRBV6-3 with TRBJ1-1, with TRBD1 as a possible D gene (5 bases). Germline loops: CDR1 MNHEY, CDR2 SVGEGT. This CDR3 is 14 amino acids long. V gave up 6 bases and J gave up 4 bases, with 15 bases separating them. This CDR3 reads CASRDVQGVTEAFF. The CDR3 nucleotides read TGTGCCAGCAGGGACGTTCAAGGGGTCACTGAAGCTTTCTTT.

V gene TRBV20-1 combines with J gene TRBJ1-6; no clear D gene. Germline V gene data show CDR1 as DFQATT and CDR2 as SNEGSKA (reference sequence). This CDR3 is 17 amino acids long. Deletions cut 1 base from V and 0 bases from J, with 13 bases between. The CDR3 protein is CSARVSDPNSYNSPLHF. DNA of the CDR3: TGCAGTGCTAGAGTGTCGGACCCGAACTCCTATAATTCACCCCTCCACTTT.

This clonotype appeared a few times. The genes are TRBV12-3 or TRBV12-4 and TRBJ2-2; either TRBD1 or TRBD2 may supply D (5 bases each). The CDR3 spans 19 residues. With 2 bases removed from V and 2 bases from J, the gap between germline ends came to 21 bases. The CDR3 protein is CASSLTLTLGTVNTGELFF. The CDR3 coding sequence is TGTGCCAGCAGTTTAACTCTGACCTTGGGGACGGTTAACACCGGGGAGCTGTTTTTT.

This clonotype has more than one count but fewer than ten. The chain carries TRBV7-2 and TRBJ1-5; D might be TRBD1 (6 bases). This CDR3 region has 15 residues. V lost 1 base, J lost 0 bases, and 7 bases lay in between. Germline CDR1 is SGHTA and CDR2 is FQGNSA. The CDR3 is CASSLGQVSNQPQHF. The CDR3 coding sequence is TGTGCCAGCAGCTTAGGACAGGTTAGCAATCAGCCCCAGCATTTT.

This clonotype showed up just a few times. This chain joins TRBV3-1 and TRBJ2-3; unclear D gene. Germline CDR1 LGHDT, CDR2 YNNKEL (reference sequence). V lost 3 bases to trimming and J lost 2 bases, with 15 bases between them. There are 16 residues in the CDR3. CDR3 bases: TGTGCCAGCAGCCACCGGGTCTTGCCCCCCACAGATACGCAGTATTTT. Amino acid sequence: CASSHRVLPPTDTQYF.

This clonotype appeared many times. V gene TRBV28 combines with J gene TRBJ2-1; D is unclear. Trimming stripped 3 bases from V and 3 bases from J, with 15 bases between. The CDR3 extends over 16 amino acids. Germline CDR1 is MDHEN and CDR2 is SYDVKM. The CDR3 is CASSFGGSGSYNEQFF. The CDR3, as DNA: TGTGCCAGCAGTTTCGGTGGTTCGGGCAGCTACAATGAGCAGTTCTTC.

The sample holds many counts of this clonotype. The rearrangement links TRBV29-1 to TRBJ2-2; D not certain. Trimming removed 0 bases at V and 6 bases at J, with 5 bases between. CDR3 length: 12 residues. Germline loops: CDR1 SQVTM, CDR2 ANQGSEA. The chain's CDR3 is CSVEDLAGELFF. The DNA of the CDR3 is TGCAGCGTTGAAGATCTCGCCGGGGAGCTGTTTTTT.

This clonotype was recorded a few times. The V and J genes are TRBV4-1 and TRBJ1-6, with 7 bases identical to TRBD1. The CDR3 loop spans 18 amino acids. Trimming removed 0 bases from V and 4 bases from J; junction bases left unmatched: 9. Per germline, CDR1 MGHRA and CDR2 YSYEKL. CDR3 residues: CASSQDPGQGGYNSPLHF. The CDR3 nucleotides are TGCGCCAGCAGCCAAGACCCTGGGCAGGGGGGATATAATTCACCCCTCCACTTT.

The J gene is TRBJ2-7, the V gene TRBV11-1; 12 nucleotides agree with TRBD2. CDR3 size: 17 residues. Germline-derived CDR1 and CDR2 are SGHAT and FQDESV (reference sequence). After removal of 4 bases from V and 0 bases from J, the junction contained 7 bases not matched to a gene. CDR3 residues: CASSSRTSGANSYEQYF. DNA for the CDR3: TGTGCCAGCAGCTCCCGGACTAGCGGGGCAAACTCCTACGAGCAGTACTTC.

The sample holds a few counts of this clonotype. This chain uses TRBV6-5 with TRBJ2-3, with D possibly called TRBD1 or TRBD2 (5 bases each). The V gene lost 2 bases and the J gene lost 7 bases, with 13 bases spanning the gap. The CDR3 is 14 residues long. Germline-derived CDR1 and CDR2 are MNHEY and SVGAGI. The chain's CDR3 is CASSYNPGPNTQYF. DNA for the CDR3: TGTGCCAGCAGTTACAATCCGGGACCCAATACGCAGTATTTT.

This clonotype has more than one count but fewer than ten. V usage is TRBV24-1 and J usage is TRBJ2-3, with D unclear. Deletions cut 6 bases from V and 0 bases from J, with 12 bases between. The CDR3 is 15 residues long. Germline V lookup: CDR1 KGHDR, CDR2 SFDVKD. CDR3 sequence (DNA): TGTGCCACCAGTCCTTCCACGAGAAGCACAGATACGCAGTATTTT. Its protein is CATSPSTRSTDTQYF.

In this sample, this clonotype turned up a few times. The chain joins TRBV5-1 to TRBJ1-1, with D perhaps matching TRBD1 (6 bases). V was pared by 0 bases and J by 4 bases, with 10 bases between. The CDR3 totals 14 residues. Looked up from germline, CDR1 is SGHRS and CDR2 is YFSETQ. The CDR3 here is CASSLEGVVTEAFF. The CDR3 bases are TGCGCCAGCAGCTTGGAGGGGGTGGTCACTGAAGCTTTCTTT. The whole variable domain, remainder taken from reference TRBV5-1 and TRBJ1-1, is KAGVTQTPRYLIKTRGQQVTLSCSPISGHRSVSWYQQTPGQGLQFLFEYFSETQRNKGNFPGRFSGRQFSNSRSEMNVSTLELGDSALYLCASSLEGVVTEAFFGQGTRLTVV.

The genes are TRBV7-9 and TRBJ2-5, with 8 bases that match TRBD1. The V and J ends lost 4 bases and 2 bases, in that order; junction bases with no gene match: 3. The V gene's germline CDR1 is SEHNR and CDR2 FQNEAQ (reference sequence). The CDR3 has 14 amino acids. In DNA form, the CDR3 reads TGTGCCAGCAGCTCGACAGGGGCGCAAGAGACCCAGTACTTC. Its translation is CASSSTGAQETQYF.

This clonotype has a count of ten or more. The chain is built from TRBV29-1 and TRBJ2-2, with D possibly TRBD2 on 5 matching bases. This CDR3 has 12 amino acids. V was trimmed by 5 bases and J by 4 bases, leaving 8 bases between them. Germline CDR1 and CDR2: SQVTM and ANQGSEA. CDR3 nucleotides: TGCAGCGTTCCAGGAGGCACCGGGGAGCTGTTTTTT. Its translation is CSVPGGTGELFF.

This clonotype showed up just a few times. The chain uses TRBV29-1 and TRBJ2-6; D tentatively reads TRBD1 or TRBD2 (5 bases each). V shed 8 bases and J shed 4 bases, with 15 bases lying between them. CDR1 SQVTM and CDR2 ANQGSEA come from the germline V gene. The CDR3 covers 14 residues. The CDR3 DNA is TGCAGCACCTTTTTCGGGACCGGGGCCAACGTCCTGACTTTC. It encodes CSTFFGTGANVLTF.

There are a few counts of this clonotype. In DNA form, the CDR3 reads TGTGCCAGCAGCCAGTCTGTGGGCCGGACGAACACCGGGGAGCTGTTTTTT. Translating it yields CASSQSVGRTNTGELFF. V usage is TRBV14 and J usage is TRBJ2-2; D is unclear. CDR1 SGHDN and CDR2 FVKESK come from the germline V gene. Deletions cut 3 bases from V and 0 bases from J, with 14 bases between. The CDR3 is made up of 17 amino acids.

This clonotype occurred many times. The rearrangement joins TRBV6-5 to TRBJ2-5; 9 bases line up with TRBD1. Per germline, CDR1 MNHEY and CDR2 SVGAGI. The CDR3 spans 16 residues. V dropped 0 bases and J dropped 4; count of bases not matched to a gene: 6. CDR3 DNA sequence: TGTGCCAGCAGTTACTCCGTCGGACAGGGGCGAGAGACCCAGTACTTC. Translating gives CASSYSVGQGRETQYF.

This rearrangement joins TRBV4-3 to TRBJ2-3; the D gene is possibly TRBD1 (5 bases). CDR1 LGHNA and CDR2 YSLEER come from the germline V gene. The CDR3 length is 14 residues. V dropped 4 bases and J dropped 2 bases, with 10 bases sitting between them. CDR3 coding DNA: TGCGCCAGCAGCCCCCAGGGCTACACAGATACGCAGTATTTT. This codes for CASSPQGYTDTQYF.

The chain recombines TRBV7-9 with TRBJ1-4, with a weak D call TRBD1 (5 bases). CDR3 length: 14 residues. Trimming left V 5 bases short and J 8 bases short, with 15 bases between. Germline-derived CDR1 and CDR2 are SEHNR and FQNEAQ (reference sequence). The CDR3 DNA sequence: TGTGCCAGCAGCCAGGACACCAGTCCAGAAAAACTGTTTTTT. This codes for CASSQDTSPEKLFF.